This T cell receptor (beta chain) appears in the sequencing data of a study of cytomegalovirus exposure and HLA in healthy donors. Study-wide points: It was likely that a cluster of highly shared sequence variants was a sequencing artifact. As a later analysis showed, a missense DCLRE1C variant was linked to trimming of TCR beta V- and J-genes. In a later analysis, common viral pathogens appeared linked to several of the most significant clusters.

On this clone: Antigen: not known.

PCR involved 60 Vbeta and 13 Jbeta primers. The method was immunoSEQ multiplex PCR; TCRdb's version includes in-frame clones alone and lacks a portion of them. The sample's table shows about 120,000 clones. Trimming left V 0 bases short and J 10 bases short, with 14 bases between. This CDR3 has 15 residues. Germline loops: CDR1 SGHRS, CDR2 YFSETQ. This TCR was sampled from a man aged 40-55 years in good health and CMV-seropositive. Sequencing was performed on PBMCs. The rearrangement links TRBV5-1 to TRBJ1-6, with D maybe TRBD1 (5 bases). The CDR3 nucleotides are TGCGCCAGCAGCTTGGAAGGGCAGGGTAGGTCACCCCTCCACTTT. Its protein product is CASSLEGQGRSPLHF. Drawing the rest from reference TRBV5-1 and TRBJ1-6, the complete variable domain is KAGVTQTPRYLIKTRGQQVTLSCSPISGHRSVSWYQQTPGQGLQFLFEYFSETQRNKGNFPGRFSGRQFSNSRSEMNVSTLELGDSALYLCASSLEGQGRSPLHFGNGTRLTVT.